This T cell receptor (beta chain) was captured by sequencing in a study of cytomegalovirus exposure and HLA in healthy donors. Across the whole study: Unique TCRs from HLA-typed donors, about 78 million of them, were held in an early data release.

This CDR3 spans 13 amino acids. CDR1 and CDR2 from the germline V gene are SGHNT and YYREEE (reference sequence). V lost 0 bases, J lost 10 bases, and 13 bases lay in between. PCR amplification relied on 60 Vbeta primers (plus 13 Jbeta primers). This table comes from immunoSEQ multiplex PCR, and its TCRdb copy is limited to in-frame clones, with some not included. Of 58,000 or so clones listed, roughly 80% are singletons. The receptor was derived from a middle-aged woman in good health and CMV-seropositive. This sequence joins TRBV5-4 and TRBJ1-1; maybe TRBD1 (5 bases). The material sequenced was PBMCs. CDR3 amino acids: CASSLEAGSGAFF. For the CDR3, the DNA is TGTGCCAGCAGCTTGGAGGCAGGGTCTGGAGCTTTCTTT.